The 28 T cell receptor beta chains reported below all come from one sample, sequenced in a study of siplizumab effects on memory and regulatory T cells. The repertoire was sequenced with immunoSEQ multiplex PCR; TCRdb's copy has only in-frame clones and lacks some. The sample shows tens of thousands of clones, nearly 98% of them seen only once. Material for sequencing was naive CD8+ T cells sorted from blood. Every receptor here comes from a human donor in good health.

CDR3 sequence (DNA): TGTGCCAGCAGTACCGGGGGCCACTCTGGAAACACCATATATTTT. It codes for CASSTGGHSGNTIYF. The chain has TRBV5-8 and TRBJ1-3; perhaps TRBD1 as D (6 bases). Germline V gives CDR1 SGHTS, CDR2 YDEGEE. Trimming left V 5 bases short and J 0 bases short, with 12 bases between. The CDR3 loop spans 15 amino acids.

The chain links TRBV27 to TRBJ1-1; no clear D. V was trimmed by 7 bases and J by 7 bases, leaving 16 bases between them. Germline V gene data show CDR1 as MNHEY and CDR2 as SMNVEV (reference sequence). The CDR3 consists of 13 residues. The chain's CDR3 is CASKLFSGSEAFF. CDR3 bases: TGTGCCAGCAAGCTCTTTTCGGGGAGTGAAGCTTTCTTT.

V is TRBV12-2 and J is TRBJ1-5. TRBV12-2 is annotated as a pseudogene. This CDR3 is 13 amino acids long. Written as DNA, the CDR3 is TGTGCAAGTCGCTGCGCCCGGGGGGAGCCCCAGCATTTT. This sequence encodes CASRCARGEPQHF.

In nucleotides, the CDR3 is TGTGCCAGCAGCTTGAATTGGGGGGGTGTCACTGAAGCTTTCTTT. Protein product: CASSLNWGGVTEAFF. The J gene is TRBJ1-1, the V gene TRBV5-4, with D possibly TRBD1 on 5 matching bases. The germline V and J ends were trimmed by 1 base and 4 bases, with 14 bases remaining between them. Germline V gene sequence: CDR1 SGHNT, CDR2 YYREEE (reference sequence). The CDR3 sequence is 15 residues long.

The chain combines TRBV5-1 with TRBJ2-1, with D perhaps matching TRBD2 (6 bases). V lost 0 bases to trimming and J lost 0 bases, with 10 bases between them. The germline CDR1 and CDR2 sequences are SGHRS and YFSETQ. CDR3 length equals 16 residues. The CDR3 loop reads CASSLVAGTSYNEQFF. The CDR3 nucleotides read TGCGCCAGCAGCTTGGTCGCGGGGACCTCCTACAATGAGCAGTTCTTC.

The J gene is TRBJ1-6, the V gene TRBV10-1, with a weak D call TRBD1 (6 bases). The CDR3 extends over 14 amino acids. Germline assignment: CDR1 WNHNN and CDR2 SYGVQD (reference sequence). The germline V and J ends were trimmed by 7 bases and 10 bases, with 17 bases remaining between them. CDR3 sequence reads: CASKPYRVRSPLHF. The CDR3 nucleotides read TGCGCCAGCAAACCCTACAGGGTACGGTCACCCCTCCACTTT.

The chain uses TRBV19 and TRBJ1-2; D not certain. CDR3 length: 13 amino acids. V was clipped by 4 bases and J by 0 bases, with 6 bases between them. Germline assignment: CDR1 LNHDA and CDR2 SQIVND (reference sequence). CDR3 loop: CASSKDSNYGYTF. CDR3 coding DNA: TGTGCCAGTAGTAAGGATTCTAACTATGGCTACACCTTC.

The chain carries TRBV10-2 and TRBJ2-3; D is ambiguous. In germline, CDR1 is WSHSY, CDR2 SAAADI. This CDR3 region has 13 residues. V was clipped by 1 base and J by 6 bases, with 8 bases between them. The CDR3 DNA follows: TGCGCCAGCAGTGAGTACATTTGGGATACGCAGTATTTT. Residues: CASSEYIWDTQYF.

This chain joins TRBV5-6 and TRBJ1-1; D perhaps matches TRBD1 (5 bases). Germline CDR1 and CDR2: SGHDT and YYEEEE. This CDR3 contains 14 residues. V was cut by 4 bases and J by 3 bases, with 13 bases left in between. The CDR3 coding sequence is TGTGCCAGCAGCGGGACCAGGGATGACACTGAAGCTTTCTTT. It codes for CASSGTRDDTEAFF.

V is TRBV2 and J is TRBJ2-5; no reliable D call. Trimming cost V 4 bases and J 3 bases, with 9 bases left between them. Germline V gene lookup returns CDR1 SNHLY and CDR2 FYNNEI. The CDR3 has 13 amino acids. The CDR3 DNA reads TGTGCCAGCAGTGGCCCCCGGGAAGAGACCCAGTACTTC. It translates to CASSGPREETQYF.

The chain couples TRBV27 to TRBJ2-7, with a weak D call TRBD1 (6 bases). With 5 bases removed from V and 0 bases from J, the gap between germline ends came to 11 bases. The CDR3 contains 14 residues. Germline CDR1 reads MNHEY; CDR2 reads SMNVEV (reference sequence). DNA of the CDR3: TGTGCCAGCAGTGGTACAGGGACCTCCTACGAGCAGTACTTC. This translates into CASSGTGTSYEQYF.

CDR3 nucleotides: TGTGCCAGCAGCCCGGGACAGGGGGCCTACGAGCAGTACTTC. As protein: CASSPGQGAYEQYF. The chain carries TRBV11-2 and TRBJ2-7; 11 bases match TRBD1. V dropped 5 bases and J dropped 2; count of bases not matched to a gene: 2. This CDR3 is 14 amino acids long. Germline loops: CDR1 SGHAT, CDR2 FQNNGV.

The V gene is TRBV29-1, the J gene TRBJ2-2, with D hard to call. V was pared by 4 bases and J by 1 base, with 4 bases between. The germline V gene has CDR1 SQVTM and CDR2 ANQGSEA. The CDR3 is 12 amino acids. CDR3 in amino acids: CSVAGNTGELFF. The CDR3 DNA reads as TGCAGCGTTGCAGGGAACACCGGGGAGCTGTTTTTT.

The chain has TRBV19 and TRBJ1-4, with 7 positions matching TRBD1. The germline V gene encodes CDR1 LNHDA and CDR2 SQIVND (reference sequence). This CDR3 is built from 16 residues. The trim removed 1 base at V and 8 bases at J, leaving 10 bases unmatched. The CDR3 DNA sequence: TGTGCCAGTAGTATAGGGATGGGACAGCAGGCGGAAAAACTGTTTTTT. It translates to CASSIGMGQQAEKLFF.

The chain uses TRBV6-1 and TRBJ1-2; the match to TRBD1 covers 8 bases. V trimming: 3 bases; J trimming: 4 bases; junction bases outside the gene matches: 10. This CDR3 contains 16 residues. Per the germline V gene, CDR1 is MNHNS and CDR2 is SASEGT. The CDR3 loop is CASSEQARTGSYGYTF. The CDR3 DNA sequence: TGTGCCAGCAGTGAGCAAGCTAGGACAGGGAGCTATGGCTACACCTTC.

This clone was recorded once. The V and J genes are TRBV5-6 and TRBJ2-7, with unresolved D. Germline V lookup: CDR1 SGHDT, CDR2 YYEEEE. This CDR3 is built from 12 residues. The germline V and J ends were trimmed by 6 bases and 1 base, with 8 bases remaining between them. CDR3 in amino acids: CASTTLSYEQYF. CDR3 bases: TGTGCCAGCACGACCCTTTCCTACGAGCAGTACTTC.

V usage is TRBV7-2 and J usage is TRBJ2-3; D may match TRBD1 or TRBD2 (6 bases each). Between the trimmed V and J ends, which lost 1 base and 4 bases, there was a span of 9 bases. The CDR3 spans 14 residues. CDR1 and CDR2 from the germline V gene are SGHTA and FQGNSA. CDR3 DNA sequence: TGTGCCAGCAGCTTAGGGGGGGCTGCAGATACGCAGTATTTT. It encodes CASSLGGAADTQYF.

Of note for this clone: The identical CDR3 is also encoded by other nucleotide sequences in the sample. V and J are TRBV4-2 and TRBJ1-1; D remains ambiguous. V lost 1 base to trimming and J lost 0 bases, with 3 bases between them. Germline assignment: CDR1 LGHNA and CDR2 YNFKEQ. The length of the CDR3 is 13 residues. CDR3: CASSQGVNTEAFF. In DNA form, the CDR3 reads TGTGCCAGCAGCCAAGGCGTGAACACTGAAGCTTTCTTT.

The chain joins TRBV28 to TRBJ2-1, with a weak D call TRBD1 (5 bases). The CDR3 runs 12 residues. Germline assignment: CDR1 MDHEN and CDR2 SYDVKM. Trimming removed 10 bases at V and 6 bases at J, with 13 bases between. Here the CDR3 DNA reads TGTGCCACAGGGTCACTCAGCAATGAGCAGTTCTTC. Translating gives CATGSLSNEQFF.

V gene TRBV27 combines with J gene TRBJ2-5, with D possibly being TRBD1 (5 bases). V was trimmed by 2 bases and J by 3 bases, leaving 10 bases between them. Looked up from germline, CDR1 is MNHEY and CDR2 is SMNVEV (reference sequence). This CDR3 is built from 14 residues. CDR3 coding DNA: TGTGCCAGCAGTTTACAGGGTGGAGAAGAGACCCAGTACTTC. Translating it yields CASSLQGGEETQYF.

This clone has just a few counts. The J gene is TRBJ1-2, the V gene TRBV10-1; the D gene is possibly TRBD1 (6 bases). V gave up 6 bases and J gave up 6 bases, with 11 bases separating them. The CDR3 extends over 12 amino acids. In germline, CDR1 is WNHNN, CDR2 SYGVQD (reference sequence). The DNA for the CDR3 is TGCGCCAGCAGACAGGGAAAGGATGGCTACACCTTC. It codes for CASRQGKDGYTF.

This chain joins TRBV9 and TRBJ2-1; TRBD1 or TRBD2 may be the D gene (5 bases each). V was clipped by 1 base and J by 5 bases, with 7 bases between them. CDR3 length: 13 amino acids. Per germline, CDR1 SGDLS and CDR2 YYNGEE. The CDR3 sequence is CASSVWGNNEQFF. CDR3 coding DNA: TGTGCCAGCAGCGTATGGGGGAACAATGAGCAGTTCTTC.

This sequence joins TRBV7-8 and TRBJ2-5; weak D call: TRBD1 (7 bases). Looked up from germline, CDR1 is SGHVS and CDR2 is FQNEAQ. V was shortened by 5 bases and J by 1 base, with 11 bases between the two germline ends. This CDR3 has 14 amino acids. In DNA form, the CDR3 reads TGTGCCAGCAGCGGGCGGGACAGCCAAGAGACCCAGTACTTC. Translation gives CASSGRDSQETQYF.

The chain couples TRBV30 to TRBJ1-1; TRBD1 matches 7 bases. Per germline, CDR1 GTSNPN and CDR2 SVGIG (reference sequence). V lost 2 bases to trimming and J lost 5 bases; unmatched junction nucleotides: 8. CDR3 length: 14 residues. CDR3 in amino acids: CAWSPGGVWTEAFF. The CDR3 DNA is TGTGCCTGGAGTCCAGGGGGTGTGTGGACTGAAGCTTTCTTT.

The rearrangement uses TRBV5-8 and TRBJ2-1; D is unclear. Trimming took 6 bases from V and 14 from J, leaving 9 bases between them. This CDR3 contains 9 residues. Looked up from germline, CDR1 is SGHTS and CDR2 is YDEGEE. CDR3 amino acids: CASTSLEFF. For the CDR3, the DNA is TGTGCCAGCACAAGCCTGGAGTTCTTC.

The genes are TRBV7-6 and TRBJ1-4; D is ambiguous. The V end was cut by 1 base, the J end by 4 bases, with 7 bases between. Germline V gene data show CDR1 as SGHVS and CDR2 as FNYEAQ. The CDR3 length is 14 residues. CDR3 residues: CASSLDLDNEKLFF. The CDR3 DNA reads TGTGCCAGCAGCTTAGACTTGGATAATGAAAAACTGTTTTTT. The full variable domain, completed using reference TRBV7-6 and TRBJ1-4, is GAGVSQSPRYKVTKRGQDVALRCDPISGHVSLYWYRQALGQGPEFLTYFNYEAQQDKSGLPNDRFSAERPEGSISTLTIQRTEQRDSAMYRCASSLDLDNEKLFFGSGTQLSVL.

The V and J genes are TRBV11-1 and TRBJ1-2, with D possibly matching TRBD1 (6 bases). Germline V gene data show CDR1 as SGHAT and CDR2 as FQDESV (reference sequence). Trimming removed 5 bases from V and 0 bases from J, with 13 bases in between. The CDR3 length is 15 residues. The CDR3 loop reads CASSHSGESNYGYTF. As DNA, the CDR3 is TGTGCCAGCAGCCATTCAGGGGAATCTAACTATGGCTACACCTTC.

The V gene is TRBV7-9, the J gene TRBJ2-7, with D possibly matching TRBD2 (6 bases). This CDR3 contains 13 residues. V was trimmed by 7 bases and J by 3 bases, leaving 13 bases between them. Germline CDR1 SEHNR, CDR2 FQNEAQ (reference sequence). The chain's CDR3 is CASKTSGDYEQYF. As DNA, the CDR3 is TGTGCCAGCAAAACCTCGGGGGACTACGAGCAGTACTTC.